What follows is one TCR beta chain and its context. What it binds is unknown. This entry is derived from a study of cytomegalovirus exposure and HLA in healthy donors. Study observations and caveats: Cytomegalovirus status was reportedly diagnosed by the classifier with high specificity and sensitivity. As a later analysis showed, a missense DCLRE1C variant was linked to trimming of TCR beta V- and J-genes. Most observed TCR sequences were rare, whereas some public TCRs were detected in many donors.

PCR was performed using 60 Vbeta and 13 Jbeta primers. Libraries were prepared by immunoSEQ multiplex PCR; TCRdb keeps only in-frame clonotypes and omits some of them. The table records 120,000 to 150,000 clones, over 8% of them present only once. This CDR3 is 14 amino acids long. From germline, CDR1 is KGHSH and CDR2 LQKENI. Between the trimmed V and J ends, which lost 2 bases and 0 bases, there was a span of 6 bases. This clonotype originated in a male donor in good health and CMV-seronegative. The sequencing sample was made of PBMCs. The chain employs TRBV18 and TRBJ2-3; D ambiguous. As DNA, the CDR3 is TGTGCCAGCTCACCAGGGCCTAGCACAGATACGCAGTATTTT. Protein sequence: CASSPGPSTDTQYF.